The 16 T cell receptor beta chains below all came from one sample that was sequenced in a study of cytomegalovirus exposure and HLA in healthy donors listed by TCRdb under 2017. Libraries were prepared through the immunoSEQ multiplex PCR assay. The multiplex PCR relied on a mix of 60 forward primers for TCR Vbeta segments and 13 reverse primers for TCR Jbeta segments. TCRdb took this table from immuneACCESS and kept in-frame rearrangements with V and J called. Such tables lack part of the clones; where checked against another copy, unresolved V genes explain under half of the gap, and the rest is unexplained. Recorded for this sample are 45,000 to 55,000 clones; 45% to 70% of them occurred a single time. The ten largest clones add up to approximately 10% of the sample. Input material: PBMCs. The receptors were gathered from a human donor in good health.

The chain uses TRBV30 and TRBJ1-2; TRBD1 agrees at 8 bases. This CDR3 contains 14 residues. From germline, CDR1 is GTSNPN and CDR2 SVGIG (reference sequence). V lost 0 bases and J lost 3; bases outside the gene matches: 3. This CDR3 reads CAWSVHRGDYGYTF. The CDR3, as DNA: TGTGCCTGGAGTGTGCACAGGGGGGACTATGGCTACACCTTC.

This clone appeared once. This chain links TRBV19 with TRBJ1-2; the D is unclear. The CDR3 runs to 11 residues. The V gene's germline CDR1 is LNHDA and CDR2 SQIVND (reference sequence). V was shortened by 8 bases and J by 7 bases, with 11 bases between the two germline ends. The CDR3 bases are TGTGCCAGTGCCAGATCCTCTGGCTACACCTTC. Translation: CASARSSGYTF.

The chain uses TRBV14 and TRBJ1-4; 8 nucleotides align to TRBD1. Germline CDR1 reads SGHDN; CDR2 reads FVKESK. After removal of 1 base from V and 7 bases from J, the junction contained 5 bases not matched to a gene. This CDR3 region has 15 residues. The CDR3 loop reads CASSQGWQGAEKLFF. The CDR3 coding sequence is TGTGCCAGCAGCCAAGGGTGGCAGGGGGCTGAAAAACTGTTTTTT. The entire variable domain, with the rest obtained from reference TRBV14 and TRBJ1-4, is as follows: EAGVTQFPSHSVIEKGQTVTLRCDPISGHDNLYWYRRVMGKEIKFLLHFVKESKQDESGMPNNRFLAERTGGTYSTLKVQPAELEDSGVYFCASSQGWQGAEKLFFGSGTQLSVL.

The chain recombines TRBV5-5 with TRBJ1-1; no clear D. Per germline, CDR1 SGHKS and CDR2 YYEKEE (reference sequence). V was shortened by 4 bases and J by 7 bases, with 20 bases between the two germline ends. CDR3 length equals 15 residues. The DNA of the CDR3 is TGTGCCAGCAGCCGTGTAGAGACAAAATTTATTGAAGCTTTCTTT. Its protein is CASSRVETKFIEAFF.

The chain links TRBV11-2 to TRBJ2-7; 7 positions agree with TRBD2. The CDR3 has 16 amino acids. From germline, CDR1 is SGHAT and CDR2 FQNNGV. After removal of 1 base from V and 0 bases from J, the junction contained 6 bases not matched to a gene. The CDR3 DNA follows: TGTGCCAGCAGCTTAGCGGTCGGGGGGAGCTCCTACGAGCAGTACTTC. It specifies CASSLAVGGSSYEQYF. The entire variable domain, with the rest obtained from reference TRBV11-2 and TRBJ2-7, is as follows: EAGVAQSPRYKIIEKRQSVAFWCNPISGHATLYWYQQILGQGPKLLIQFQNNGVVDDSQLPKDRFSAERLKGVDSTLKIQPAKLEDSAVYLCASSLAVGGSSYEQYFGPGTRLTVT.

V and J are TRBV25-1 and TRBJ2-1; TRBD2 agrees at 9 bases. Germline V gene lookup returns CDR1 MGHDK and CDR2 SYGVNS. The J segment lost 8 bases and the V segment lost 3 bases, leaving 11 bases of the junction unmatched. CDR3 length equals 16 residues. The CDR3 region has the DNA TGTGCCAGCAGTGATTGGAGCGGGGGGTTTCTTGATGAGCAGTTCTTC. It encodes CASSDWSGGFLDEQFF.

The V call is TRBV7-3, the J call TRBJ2-2; D remains ambiguous. This CDR3 has 12 amino acids. V was pared by 2 bases and J by 6 bases, with 4 bases between. Germline values: CDR1 SGHTA, CDR2 FQGTGA. As DNA, the CDR3 is TGTGCCAGCAGCTTAGGGCCCGGGGAGCTGTTTTTT. Amino acid sequence: CASSLGPGELFF.

This clone appeared a single time. V is TRBV4-3 and J is TRBJ2-7; 10 bases agree with TRBD1. CDR1 is LGHNA, CDR2 YSLEER, per germline. J lost 0 bases, V lost 4 bases, and 3 bases had no gene match. CDR3 length: 15 residues. The CDR3 loop is CASSLDRGPSYEQYF. In nucleotides, the CDR3 is TGCGCCAGCAGCCTCGACAGGGGGCCCTCCTACGAGCAGTACTTC.

On this clone itself: The same CDR3 can be traced to other DNA sequences in this sample. J is TRBJ2-3 and V is TRBV13; maybe TRBD1 (5 bases). Germline CDR1 is PRHDT and CDR2 is FYEKMQ (reference sequence). The V end lost 0 bases, the J end lost 12 bases, and 10 bases lay between the germline ends. The CDR3 is made up of 12 amino acids. CDR3 residues: CASSLGAGSQYF. CDR3 nucleotides: TGTGCCAGCAGCTTAGGCGCAGGGTCTCAGTATTTT.

In this sample, this clone turned up a few times. Additional DNA sequences in this sample encode the identical CDR3. This sequence joins TRBV30 and TRBJ2-7; D is perhaps TRBD2 (6 bases). The CDR3 has 14 amino acids. The V end was cut by 4 bases, the J end by 5 bases, with 18 bases between. The germline CDR1 and CDR2 sequences are GTSNPN and SVGIG (reference sequence). CDR3 in DNA: TGTGCCTGGACCCCGGGGGTGGGAAGTCACGAGCAGTACTTC. Amino acid sequence: CAWTPGVGSHEQYF.

This chain joins TRBV6-1 and TRBJ2-7, with D perhaps TRBD2 (6 bases). Germline values: CDR1 MNHNS, CDR2 SASEGT. Between the trimmed V and J ends, which lost 11 bases and 0 bases, there was a span of 17 bases. The length of the CDR3 is 14 residues. The CDR3 spells CAAWGRGSSYEQYF. The CDR3 nucleotides read TGTGCCGCCTGGGGCCGGGGGAGCTCCTACGAGCAGTACTTC.

This clone was counted a few times. The chain employs TRBV5-1 and TRBJ1-1; D is perhaps TRBD1 (5 bases). The germline gives CDR1 SGHRS, CDR2 YFSETQ. V was cut by 4 bases and J by 5 bases, with 18 bases left in between. CDR3 length equals 15 residues. The CDR3 DNA follows: TGCGCCAGCAGCAGGGGCGGGGCACAAATAACTGAAGCTTTCTTT. Protein: CASSRGGAQITEAFF.

This clone was recorded only once. The gene calls are TRBV7-2 and TRBJ1-5; no reliable D call. Trimming pared 5 bases from V and 6 bases from J, leaving 14 bases between. The CDR3 has 14 amino acids. CDR1 is SGHTA and CDR2 is FQGNSA in the germline V gene. The CDR3 spells CASSLWLESQPQHF. The DNA for the CDR3 is TGTGCCAGCAGCCTTTGGCTGGAGAGTCAGCCCCAGCATTTT.

This clone was seen a few times. This sample includes further DNA sequences coding for the same CDR3. The chain joins TRBV9 to TRBJ2-7; TRBD1 matches 7 bases. V shed 3 bases and J 2 bases; nucleotides not matched to a gene: 2. CDR1 is SGDLS, CDR2 YYNGEE, per germline. This CDR3 is 13 amino acids long. The chain's CDR3 is CASSGQGAYEQYF. As DNA, the CDR3 is TGTGCCAGCAGCGGACAGGGTGCCTACGAGCAGTACTTC.

The chain recombines TRBV9 with TRBJ2-1, with TRBD2 identical over 8 bases. This CDR3 contains 15 residues. Germline CDR1 and CDR2: SGDLS and YYNGEE. The V and J ends lost 3 bases and 7 bases, in that order; junction bases with no gene match: 9. CDR3 in DNA: TGTGCCAGCAGCGGTCGGGGGGGCGGCGTAAATGAGCAGTTCTTC. Translated: CASSGRGGGVNEQFF.

This clone was seen only a few times. The chain carries TRBV2 and TRBJ2-1; 11 nucleotides align to TRBD2. CDR3 length equals 15 residues. V was clipped by 8 bases and J by 4 bases; unmatched bases: 7. Germline values: CDR1 SNHLY, CDR2 FYNNEI. CDR3 loop: CASVAGTSGYNEQFF. The CDR3 nucleotides read TGTGCCAGCGTTGCCGGGACTAGCGGTTACAATGAGCAGTTCTTC.